Listed below are T cell receptor beta chains from one sample, sequenced in a study of cytomegalovirus exposure and HLA in healthy donors. Data came from immunoSEQ multiplex PCR; TCRdb stores just in-frame clones and leaves some out. The table shows hundreds of thousands of clones, with more than 80% occurring only once. The sequencing input was PBMCs. All receptors derive from a woman in her late teens or twenties in good health and CMV-seronegative. CDR3s leave out the opening cysteine and the closing phenylalanine or tryptophan. Fields, in order: D gene, V gene, CDR3 protein. The D gene is left open where the match is weak.

d_gene: -
v_gene: TRBV27
CDR3aa: ASSLVGRGTGELF

d_gene: -
v_gene: TRBV30
CDR3aa: AWAFSTSTDTQY

d_gene: -
v_gene: TRBV27
CDR3aa: ASSQLGDVGTIY

d_gene: -
v_gene: TRBV11-2
CDR3aa: ASSYLRGSARSPLH

d_gene: -
v_gene: TRBV30
CDR3aa: AWTDSGFTEAF

d_gene: -
v_gene: TRBV6-5
CDR3aa: ASSYSRTGNQPQH

d_gene: -
v_gene: TRBV7-9
CDR3aa: ASSEAPETGTRGYT

d_gene: TRBD1
v_gene: TRBV27
CDR3aa: ASSLPGQRTDTQY

d_gene: -
v_gene: TRBV12-5
CDR3aa: ASGSGDSNQPQH

d_gene: TRBD2
v_gene: TRBV13
CDR3aa: ASSVGLTYEQY

d_gene: -
v_gene: TRBV30
CDR3aa: AWSVRTVGTGELF

d_gene: -
v_gene: TRBV7-9
CDR3aa: ASSLSAESQTDYGYT

d_gene: TRBD2
v_gene: TRBV7-9
CDR3aa: ASSLKLAGNRETQY

d_gene: -
v_gene: TRBV30
CDR3aa: AWSVRNLGGANQPQH

d_gene: TRBD1
v_gene: TRBV11-2
CDR3aa: ASSTFKRTGEWNTEAF

d_gene: -
v_gene: TRBV5-8
CDR3aa: ASSGGLMSTDTQY

d_gene: TRBD1
v_gene: TRBV15
CDR3aa: ATARDRTTNEKLF

d_gene: -
v_gene: TRBV11-2
CDR3aa: ASSLGLPYEQY